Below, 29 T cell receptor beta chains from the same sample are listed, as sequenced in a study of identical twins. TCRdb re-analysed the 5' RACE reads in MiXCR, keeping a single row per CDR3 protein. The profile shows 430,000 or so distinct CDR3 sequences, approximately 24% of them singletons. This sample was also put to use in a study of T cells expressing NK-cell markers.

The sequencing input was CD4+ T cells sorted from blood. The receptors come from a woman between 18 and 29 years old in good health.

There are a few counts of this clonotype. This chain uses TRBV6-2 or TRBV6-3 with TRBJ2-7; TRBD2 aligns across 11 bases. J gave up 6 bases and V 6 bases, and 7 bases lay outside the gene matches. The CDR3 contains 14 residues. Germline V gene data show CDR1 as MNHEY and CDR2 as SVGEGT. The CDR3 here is CASSLLAGVFEQYF. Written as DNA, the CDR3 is TGTGCCAGCAGCCTACTAGCGGGGGTCTTCGAGCAGTACTTC.

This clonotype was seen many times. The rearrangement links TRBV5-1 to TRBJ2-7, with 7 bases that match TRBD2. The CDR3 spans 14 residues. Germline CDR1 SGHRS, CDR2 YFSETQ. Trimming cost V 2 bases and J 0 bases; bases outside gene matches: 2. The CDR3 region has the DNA TGCGCCAGCAGCTTCCGGGGGGACTCCTACGAGCAGTACTTC. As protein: CASSFRGDSYEQYF.

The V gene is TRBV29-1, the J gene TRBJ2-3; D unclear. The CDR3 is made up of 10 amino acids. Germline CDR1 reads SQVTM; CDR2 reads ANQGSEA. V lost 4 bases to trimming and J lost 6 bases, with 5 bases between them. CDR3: CSVGTDTQYF. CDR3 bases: TGCAGCGTTGGGACCGATACGCAGTATTTT.

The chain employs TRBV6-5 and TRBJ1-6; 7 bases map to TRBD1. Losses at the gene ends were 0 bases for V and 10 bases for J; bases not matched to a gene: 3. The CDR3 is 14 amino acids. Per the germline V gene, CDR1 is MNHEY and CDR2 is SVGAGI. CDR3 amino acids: CASSYSDRVSPLHF. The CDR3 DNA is TGTGCCAGCAGTTACTCTGACAGGGTATCACCCCTCCACTTT.

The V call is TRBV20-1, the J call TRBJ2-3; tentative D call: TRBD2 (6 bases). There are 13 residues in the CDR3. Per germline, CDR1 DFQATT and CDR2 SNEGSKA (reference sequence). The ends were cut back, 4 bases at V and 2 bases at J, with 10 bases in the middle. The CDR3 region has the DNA TGCAGTGCTATGTGGGAGGCCACAGATACGCAGTATTTT. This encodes CSAMWEATDTQYF.

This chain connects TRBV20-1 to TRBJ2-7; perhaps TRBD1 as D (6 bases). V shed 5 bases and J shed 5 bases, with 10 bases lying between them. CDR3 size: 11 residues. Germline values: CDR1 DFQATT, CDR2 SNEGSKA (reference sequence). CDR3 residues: CSASQGNEQYF. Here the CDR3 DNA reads TGCAGTGCTTCTCAGGGGAACGAGCAGTACTTC.

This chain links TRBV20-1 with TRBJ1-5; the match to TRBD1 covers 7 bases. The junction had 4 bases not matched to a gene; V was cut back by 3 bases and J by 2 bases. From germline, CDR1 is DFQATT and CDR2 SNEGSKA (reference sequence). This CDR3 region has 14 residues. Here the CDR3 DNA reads TGCAGTGCTAGTAACAGGGGAGGCAATCAGCCCCAGCATTTT. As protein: CSASNRGGNQPQHF.

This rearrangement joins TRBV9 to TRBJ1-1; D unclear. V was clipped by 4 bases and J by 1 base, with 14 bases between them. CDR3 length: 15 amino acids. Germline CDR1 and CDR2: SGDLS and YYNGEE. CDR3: CASSSSPFPNTEAFF. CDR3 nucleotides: TGTGCCAGCAGCAGTTCTCCGTTTCCGAACACTGAAGCTTTCTTT.

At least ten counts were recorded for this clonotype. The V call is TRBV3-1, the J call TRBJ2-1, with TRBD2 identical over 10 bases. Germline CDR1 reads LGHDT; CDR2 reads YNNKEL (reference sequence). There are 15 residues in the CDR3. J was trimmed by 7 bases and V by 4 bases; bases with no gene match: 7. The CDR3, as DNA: TGTGCCAGCAGCCTCGGGACTAGCGCCGCAAATGAGCAGTTCTTC. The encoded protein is CASSLGTSAANEQFF.

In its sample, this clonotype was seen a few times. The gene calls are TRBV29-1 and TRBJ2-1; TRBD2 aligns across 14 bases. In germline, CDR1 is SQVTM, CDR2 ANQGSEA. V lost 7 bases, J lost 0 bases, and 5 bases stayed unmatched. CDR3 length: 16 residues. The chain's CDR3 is CSERLAGGISYNEQFF. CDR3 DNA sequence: TGCAGCGAGCGACTAGCGGGGGGGATCTCCTACAATGAGCAGTTCTTC.

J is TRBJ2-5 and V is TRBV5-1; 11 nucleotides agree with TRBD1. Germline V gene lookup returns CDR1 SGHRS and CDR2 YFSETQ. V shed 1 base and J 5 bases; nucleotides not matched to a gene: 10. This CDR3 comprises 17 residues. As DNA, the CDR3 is TGCGCCAGCAGCTTGAAAACGGACAGGGGGCGAGGGGAGACCCAGTACTTC. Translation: CASSLKTDRGRGETQYF.

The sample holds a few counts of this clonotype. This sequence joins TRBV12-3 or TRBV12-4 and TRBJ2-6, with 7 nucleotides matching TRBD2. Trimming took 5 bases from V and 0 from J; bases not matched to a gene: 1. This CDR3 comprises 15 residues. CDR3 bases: TGTGCCAGCAGTGGGGGGGACTCTGGGGCCAACGTCCTGACTTTC. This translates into CASSGGDSGANVLTF.

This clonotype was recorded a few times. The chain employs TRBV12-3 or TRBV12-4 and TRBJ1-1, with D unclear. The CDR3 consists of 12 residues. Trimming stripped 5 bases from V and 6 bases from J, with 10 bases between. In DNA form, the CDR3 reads TGTGCCAGCAGTCGCTGGACGTCTGAAGCTTTCTTT. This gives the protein CASSRWTSEAFF.

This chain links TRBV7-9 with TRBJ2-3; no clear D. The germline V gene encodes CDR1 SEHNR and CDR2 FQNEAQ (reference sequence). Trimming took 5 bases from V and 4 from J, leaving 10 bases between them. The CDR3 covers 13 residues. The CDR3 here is CASSVSRADTQYF. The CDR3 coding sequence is TGTGCCAGCAGCGTCTCTAGGGCAGATACGCAGTATTTT.

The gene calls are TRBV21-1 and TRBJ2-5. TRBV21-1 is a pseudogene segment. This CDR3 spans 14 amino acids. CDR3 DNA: TGTGCCAGCAGCAAATACGGAAGCAAAGAGACCCAGTACTTC. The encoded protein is CASSKYGSKETQYF.

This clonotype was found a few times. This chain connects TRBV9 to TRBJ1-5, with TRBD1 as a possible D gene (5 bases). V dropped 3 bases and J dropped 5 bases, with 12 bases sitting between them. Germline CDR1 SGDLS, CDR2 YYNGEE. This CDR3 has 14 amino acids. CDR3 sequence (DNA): TGTGCCAGCAGCGCCGCCAGGGTCTATCAGCCCCAGCATTTT. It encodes CASSAARVYQPQHF. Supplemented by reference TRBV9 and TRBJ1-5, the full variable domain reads DSGVTQTPKHLITATGQRVTLRCSPRSGDLSVYWYQQSLDQGLQFLIQYYNGEERAKGNILERFSAQQFPDLHSELNLSSLELGDSALYFCASSAARVYQPQHFGDGTRLSIL.

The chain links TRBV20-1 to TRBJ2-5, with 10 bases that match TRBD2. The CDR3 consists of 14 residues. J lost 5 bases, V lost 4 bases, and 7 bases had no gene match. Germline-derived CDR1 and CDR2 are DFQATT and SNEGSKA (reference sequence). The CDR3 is CSATASGRGETQYF. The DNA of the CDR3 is TGCAGTGCTACGGCTAGCGGGAGAGGGGAGACCCAGTACTTC.

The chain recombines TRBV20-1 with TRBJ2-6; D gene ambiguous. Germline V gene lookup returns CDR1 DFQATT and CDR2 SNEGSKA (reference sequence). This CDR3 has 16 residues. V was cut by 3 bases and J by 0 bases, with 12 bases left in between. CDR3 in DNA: TGCAGTGCTAGTTACAGAAAATACTCTGGGGCCAACGTCCTGACTTTC. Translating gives CSASYRKYSGANVLTF.

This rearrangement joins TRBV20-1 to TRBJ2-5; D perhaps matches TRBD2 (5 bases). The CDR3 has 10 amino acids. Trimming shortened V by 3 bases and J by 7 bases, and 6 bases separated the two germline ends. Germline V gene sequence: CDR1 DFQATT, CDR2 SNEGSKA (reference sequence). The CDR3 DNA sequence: TGCAGTGCTAGTGCGGGGACCCAGTACTTC. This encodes CSASAGTQYF.

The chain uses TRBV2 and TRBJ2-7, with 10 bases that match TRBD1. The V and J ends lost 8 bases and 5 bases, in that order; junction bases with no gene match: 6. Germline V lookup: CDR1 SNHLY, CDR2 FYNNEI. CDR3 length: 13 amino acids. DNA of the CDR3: TGTGCCAGCGAACGGGACAGGGGCGACGAGCAGTACTTC. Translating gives CASERDRGDEQYF.

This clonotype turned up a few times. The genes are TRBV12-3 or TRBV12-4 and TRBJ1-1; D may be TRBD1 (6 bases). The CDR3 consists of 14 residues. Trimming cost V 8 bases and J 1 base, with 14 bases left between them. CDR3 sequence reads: CASSKAGENTEAFF. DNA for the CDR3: TGTGCCAGCTCAAAAGCAGGGGAGAACACTGAAGCTTTCTTT.

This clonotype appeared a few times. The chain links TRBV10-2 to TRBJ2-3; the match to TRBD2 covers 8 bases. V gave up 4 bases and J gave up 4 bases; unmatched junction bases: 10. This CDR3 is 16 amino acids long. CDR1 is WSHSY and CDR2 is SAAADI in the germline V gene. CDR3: CASSVTGGPGADTQYF. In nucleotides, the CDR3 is TGCGCCAGCAGTGTGACGGGAGGGCCAGGTGCAGATACGCAGTATTTT.

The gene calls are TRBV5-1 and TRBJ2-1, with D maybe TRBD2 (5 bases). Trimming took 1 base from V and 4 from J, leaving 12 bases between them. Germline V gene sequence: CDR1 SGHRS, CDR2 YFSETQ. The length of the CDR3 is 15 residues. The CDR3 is CASSLSGLLYNEQFF. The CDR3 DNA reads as TGCGCCAGCAGCTTGAGCGGACTCTTGTACAATGAGCAGTTCTTC.

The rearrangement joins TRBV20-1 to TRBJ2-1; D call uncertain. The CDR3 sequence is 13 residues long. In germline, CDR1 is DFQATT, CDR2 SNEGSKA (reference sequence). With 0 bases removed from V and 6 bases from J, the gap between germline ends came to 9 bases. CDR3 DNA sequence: TGCAGTGCTAGAGATGGGTACCGCAATGAGCAGTTCTTC. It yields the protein CSARDGYRNEQFF.

In nucleotides, the CDR3 is TGTGCCAGCAGTTTCCGGCGGTACTCCTACGAGCAGTACTTC. It encodes CASSFRRYSYEQYF. The chain employs TRBV12-3 or TRBV12-4 and TRBJ2-7; no clear D. V was pared by 3 bases and J by 0 bases, with 9 bases between. The length of the CDR3 is 14 residues.

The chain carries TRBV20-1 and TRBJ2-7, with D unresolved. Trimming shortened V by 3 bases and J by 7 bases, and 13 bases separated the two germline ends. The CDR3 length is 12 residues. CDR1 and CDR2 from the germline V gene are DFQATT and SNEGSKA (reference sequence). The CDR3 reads CSARGSLGEQYF. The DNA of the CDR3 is TGCAGTGCTAGGGGTTCCCTGGGGGAGCAGTACTTC.

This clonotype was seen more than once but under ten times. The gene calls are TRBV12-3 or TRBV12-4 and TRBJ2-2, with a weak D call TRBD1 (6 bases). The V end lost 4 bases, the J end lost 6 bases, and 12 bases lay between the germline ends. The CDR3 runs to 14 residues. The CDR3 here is CASSSTGSAGELFF. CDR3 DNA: TGTGCCAGCAGTTCAACAGGGTCGGCCGGGGAGCTGTTTTTT.

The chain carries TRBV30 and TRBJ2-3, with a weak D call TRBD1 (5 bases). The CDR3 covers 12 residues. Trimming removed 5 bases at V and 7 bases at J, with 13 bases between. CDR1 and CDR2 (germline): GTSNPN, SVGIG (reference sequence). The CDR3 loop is CAWGAAANTQYF. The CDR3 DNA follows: TGTGCCTGGGGGGCGGCGGCAAATACGCAGTATTTT.

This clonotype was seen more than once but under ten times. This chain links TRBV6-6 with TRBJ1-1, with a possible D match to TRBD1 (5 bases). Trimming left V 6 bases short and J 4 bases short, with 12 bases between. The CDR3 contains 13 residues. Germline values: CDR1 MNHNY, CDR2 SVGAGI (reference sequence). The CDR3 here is CASRKPGSTEAFF. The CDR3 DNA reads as TGTGCCAGCAGAAAACCAGGGTCCACTGAAGCTTTCTTT.